This TCR beta chain was profiled in a study of T cell changes during pregnancy in multiple sclerosis. Measured with immunoSEQ multiplex PCR; TCRdb has only the in-frame clones, and not every one. The table records over 45,000 clones, approximately 92% of them present only once. By sample share, this clone is medium-sized. The sequence was collected from a female donor in good health, enrolled as a control in a pregnancy study. Sample: CD4+ T cells from peripheral blood mononuclear cells, taken in the second trimester of pregnancy.

The CDR3 sequence: CASSEIEQYEQYF. Written as DNA, the CDR3 is TGTGCCAGCAGTGAGATCGAGCAATACGAGCAGTACTTC. This chain connects TRBV2 to TRBJ2-7; unclear D gene. CDR3 length: 13 residues. The germline CDR1 and CDR2 sequences are SNHLY and FYNNEI. V lost 3 bases to trimming and J lost 4 bases, with 10 bases between them.